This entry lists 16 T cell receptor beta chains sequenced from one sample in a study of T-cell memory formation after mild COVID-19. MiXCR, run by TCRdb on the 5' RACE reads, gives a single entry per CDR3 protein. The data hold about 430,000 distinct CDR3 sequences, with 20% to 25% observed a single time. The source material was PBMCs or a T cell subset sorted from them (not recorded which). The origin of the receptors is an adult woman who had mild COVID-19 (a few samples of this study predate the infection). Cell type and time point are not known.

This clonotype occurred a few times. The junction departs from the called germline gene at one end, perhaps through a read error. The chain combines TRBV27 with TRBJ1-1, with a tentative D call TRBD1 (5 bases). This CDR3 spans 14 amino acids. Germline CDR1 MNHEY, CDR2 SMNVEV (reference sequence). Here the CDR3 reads CASSPLGVKTEAFF. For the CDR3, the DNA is TGTGCCAGCAGTCCCTTAGGGGTGAAGACTGAAGCTTTCTTT.

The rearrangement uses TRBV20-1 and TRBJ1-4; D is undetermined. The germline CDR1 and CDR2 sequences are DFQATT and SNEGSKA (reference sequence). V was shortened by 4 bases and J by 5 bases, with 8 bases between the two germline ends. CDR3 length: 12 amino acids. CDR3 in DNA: TGCAGTGCTATCCTCAGAAATGAAAAACTGTTTTTT. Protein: CSAILRNEKLFF.

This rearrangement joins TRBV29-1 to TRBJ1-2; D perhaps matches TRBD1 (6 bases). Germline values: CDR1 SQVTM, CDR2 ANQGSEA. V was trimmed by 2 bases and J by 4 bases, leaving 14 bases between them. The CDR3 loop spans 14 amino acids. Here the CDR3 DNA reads TGCAGCGTTGAATTCAGGGGCCGGTCCTATGGCTACACCTTC. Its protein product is CSVEFRGRSYGYTF.

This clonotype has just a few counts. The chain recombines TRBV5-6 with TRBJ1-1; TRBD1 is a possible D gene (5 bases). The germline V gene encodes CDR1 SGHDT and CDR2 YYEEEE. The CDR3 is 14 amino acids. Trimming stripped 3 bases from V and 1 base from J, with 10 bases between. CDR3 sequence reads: CASSYPDRNTEAFF. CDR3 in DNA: TGTGCCAGCAGCTACCCCGACAGGAACACTGAAGCTTTCTTT.

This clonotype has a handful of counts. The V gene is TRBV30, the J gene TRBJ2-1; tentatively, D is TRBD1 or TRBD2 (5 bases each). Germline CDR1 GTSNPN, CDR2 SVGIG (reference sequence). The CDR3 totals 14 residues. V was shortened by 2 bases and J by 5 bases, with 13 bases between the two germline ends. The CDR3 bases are TGTGCCTGGAGTAAGGGGCTAGCTAACAATGAGCAGTTCTTC. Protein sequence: CAWSKGLANNEQFF.

The CDR3: CASSPWGQGQPQHF. CDR3 bases: TGTGCCAGCAGCCCCTGGGGACAGGGTCAGCCCCAGCATTTT. The chain employs TRBV7-8 and TRBJ1-5; TRBD1 aligns across 9 bases. The CDR3 runs 14 residues. V lost 5 bases, J lost 6 bases, and 5 bases stayed unmatched. Per germline, CDR1 SGHVS and CDR2 FQNEAQ.

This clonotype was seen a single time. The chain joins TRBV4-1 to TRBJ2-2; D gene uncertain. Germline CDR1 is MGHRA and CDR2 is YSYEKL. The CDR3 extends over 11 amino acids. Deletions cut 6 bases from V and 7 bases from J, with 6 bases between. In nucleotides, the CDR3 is TGCGCCAGCAGGGAAGGCGGGGAGCTGTTTTTT. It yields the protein CASREGGELFF.

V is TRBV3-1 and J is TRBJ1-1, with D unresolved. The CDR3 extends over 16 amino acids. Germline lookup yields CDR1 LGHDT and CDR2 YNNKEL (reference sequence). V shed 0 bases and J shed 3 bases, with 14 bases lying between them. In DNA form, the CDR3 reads TGTGCCAGCAGCCAAGATCCCGGACCAAGATACACTGAAGCTTTCTTT. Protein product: CASSQDPGPRYTEAFF.

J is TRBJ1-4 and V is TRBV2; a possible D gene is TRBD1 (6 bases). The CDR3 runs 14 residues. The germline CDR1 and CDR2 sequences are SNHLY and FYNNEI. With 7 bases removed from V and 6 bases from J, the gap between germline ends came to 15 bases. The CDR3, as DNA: TGTGCCAGCAAATCAGGGGTGGTTGATGAAAAACTGTTTTTT. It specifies CASKSGVVDEKLFF.

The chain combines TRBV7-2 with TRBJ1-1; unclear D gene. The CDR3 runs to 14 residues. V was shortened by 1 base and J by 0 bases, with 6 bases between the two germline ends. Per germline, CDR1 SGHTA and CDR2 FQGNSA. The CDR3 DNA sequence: TGTGCCAGCAGCTTAGTATCAATGAACACTGAAGCTTTCTTT. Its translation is CASSLVSMNTEAFF.

The CDR3 loop reads CASSPGRTLNTEAFF. CDR3 coding DNA: TGTGCCAGCAGCCCCGGCCGGACCTTGAACACTGAAGCTTTCTTT. The chain uses TRBV7-9 and TRBJ1-1, with unresolved D. V was trimmed by 5 bases and J by 0 bases, leaving 13 bases between them. This CDR3 is built from 15 residues. Per the germline V gene, CDR1 is SEHNR and CDR2 is FQNEAQ (reference sequence).

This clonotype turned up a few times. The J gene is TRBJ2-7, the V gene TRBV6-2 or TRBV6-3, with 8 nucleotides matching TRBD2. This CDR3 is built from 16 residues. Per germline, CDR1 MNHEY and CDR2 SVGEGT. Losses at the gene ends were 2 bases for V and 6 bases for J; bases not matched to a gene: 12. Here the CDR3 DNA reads TGTGCCAGCAGTTACGCGTGGTCGGGAGGGCCGGTCGAGCAGTACTTC. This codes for CASSYAWSGGPVEQYF.

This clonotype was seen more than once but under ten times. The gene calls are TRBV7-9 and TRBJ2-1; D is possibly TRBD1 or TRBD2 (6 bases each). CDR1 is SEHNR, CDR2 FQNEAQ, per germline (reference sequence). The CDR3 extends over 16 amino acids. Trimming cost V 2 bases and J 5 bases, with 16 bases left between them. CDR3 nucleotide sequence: TGTGCCAGCAGCTTATGGGGGGCGCTTTCCGACAATGAGCAGTTCTTC. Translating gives CASSLWGALSDNEQFF.

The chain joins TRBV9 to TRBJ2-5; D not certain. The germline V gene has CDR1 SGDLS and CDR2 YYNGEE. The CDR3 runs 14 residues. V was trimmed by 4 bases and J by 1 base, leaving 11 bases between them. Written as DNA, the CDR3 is TGTGCCAGCAGCCCCTCTCCCATCCAAGAGACCCAGTACTTC. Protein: CASSPSPIQETQYF. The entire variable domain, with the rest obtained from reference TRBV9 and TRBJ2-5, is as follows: DSGVTQTPKHLITATGQRVTLRCSPRSGDLSVYWYQQSLDQGLQFLIQYYNGEERAKGNILERFSAQQFPDLHSELNLSSLELGDSALYFCASSPSPIQETQYFGPGTRLLVL.

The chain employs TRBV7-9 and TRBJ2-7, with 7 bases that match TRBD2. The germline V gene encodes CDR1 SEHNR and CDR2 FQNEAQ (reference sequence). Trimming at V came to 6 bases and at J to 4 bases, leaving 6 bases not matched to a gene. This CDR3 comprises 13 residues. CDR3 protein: CASRGTIPYEQYF. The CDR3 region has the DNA TGTGCCAGCAGAGGGACTATCCCGTACGAGCAGTACTTC.

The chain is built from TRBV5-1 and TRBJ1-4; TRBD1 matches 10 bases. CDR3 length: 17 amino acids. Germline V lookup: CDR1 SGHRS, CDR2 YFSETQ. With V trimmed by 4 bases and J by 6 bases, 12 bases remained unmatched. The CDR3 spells CASSPSPTGTGDEKLFF. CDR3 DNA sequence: TGCGCCAGCAGCCCCTCACCGACCGGGACAGGGGATGAAAAACTGTTTTTT.